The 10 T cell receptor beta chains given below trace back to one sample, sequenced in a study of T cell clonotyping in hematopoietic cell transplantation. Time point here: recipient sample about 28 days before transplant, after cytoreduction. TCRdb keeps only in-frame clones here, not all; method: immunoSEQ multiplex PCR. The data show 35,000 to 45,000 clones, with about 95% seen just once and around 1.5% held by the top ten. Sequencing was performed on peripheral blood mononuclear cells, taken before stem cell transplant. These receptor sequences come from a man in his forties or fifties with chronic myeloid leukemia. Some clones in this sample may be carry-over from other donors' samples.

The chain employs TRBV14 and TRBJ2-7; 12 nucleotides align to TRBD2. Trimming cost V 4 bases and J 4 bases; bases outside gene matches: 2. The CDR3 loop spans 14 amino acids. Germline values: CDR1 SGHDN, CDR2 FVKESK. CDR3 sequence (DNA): TGTGCCAGCAGCCCCGGACTAGCGGGGTACGAGCAGTACTTC. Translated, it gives CASSPGLAGYEQYF. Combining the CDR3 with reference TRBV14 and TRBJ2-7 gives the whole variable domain EAGVTQFPSHSVIEKGQTVTLRCDPISGHDNLYWYRRVMGKEIKFLLHFVKESKQDESGMPNNRFLAERTGGTYSTLKVQPAELEDSGVYFCASSPGLAGYEQYFGPGTRLTVT.

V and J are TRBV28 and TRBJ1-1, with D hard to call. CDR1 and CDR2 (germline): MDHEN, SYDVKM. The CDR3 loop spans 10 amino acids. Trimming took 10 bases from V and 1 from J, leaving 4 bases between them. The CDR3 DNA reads TGTGCCACCACGAACACTGAAGCTTTCTTT. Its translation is CATTNTEAFF.

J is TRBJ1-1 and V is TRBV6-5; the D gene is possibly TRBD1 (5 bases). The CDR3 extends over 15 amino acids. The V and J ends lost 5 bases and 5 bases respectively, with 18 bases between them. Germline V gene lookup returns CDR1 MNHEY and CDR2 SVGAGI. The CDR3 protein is CASSKGTGGVTEAFF. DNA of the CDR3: TGTGCCAGCAGTAAAGGTACAGGCGGGGTTACTGAAGCTTTCTTT.

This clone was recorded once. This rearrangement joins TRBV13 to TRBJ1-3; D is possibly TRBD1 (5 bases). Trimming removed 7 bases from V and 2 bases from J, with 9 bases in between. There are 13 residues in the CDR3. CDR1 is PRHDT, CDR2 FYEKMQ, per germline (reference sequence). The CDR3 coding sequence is TGTGCCAGCAAGGGACCAACTGGAAACACCATATATTTT. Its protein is CASKGPTGNTIYF.

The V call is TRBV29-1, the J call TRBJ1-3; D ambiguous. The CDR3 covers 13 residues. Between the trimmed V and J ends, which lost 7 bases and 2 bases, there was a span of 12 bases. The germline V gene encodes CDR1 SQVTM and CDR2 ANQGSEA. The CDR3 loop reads CSARSPAGNTIYF. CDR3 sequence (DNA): TGCAGCGCTCGATCCCCGGCTGGAAACACCATATATTTT. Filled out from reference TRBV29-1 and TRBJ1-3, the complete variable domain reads SAVISQKPSRDICQRGTSLTIQCQVDSQVTMMFWYRQQPGQSLTLIATANQGSEATYESGFVIDKFPISRPNLTFSTLTVSNMSPEDSSIYLCSARSPAGNTIYFGEGSWLTVV.

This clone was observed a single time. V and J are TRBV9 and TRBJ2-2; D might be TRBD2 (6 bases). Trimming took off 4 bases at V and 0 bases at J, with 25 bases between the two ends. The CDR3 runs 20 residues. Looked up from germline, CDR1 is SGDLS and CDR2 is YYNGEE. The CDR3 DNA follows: TGTGCCAGCAGCCCACCTGCGGGGTCCCTTAGCGCTCCGAACACCGGGGAGCTGTTTTTT. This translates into CASSPPAGSLSAPNTGELFF.

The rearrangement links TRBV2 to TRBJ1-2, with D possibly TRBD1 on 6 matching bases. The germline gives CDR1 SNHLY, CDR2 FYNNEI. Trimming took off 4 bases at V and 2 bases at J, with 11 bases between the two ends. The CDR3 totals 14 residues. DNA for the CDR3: TGTGCCAGCAGTGGCAGACAGGAGAACTATGGCTACACCTTC. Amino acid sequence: CASSGRQENYGYTF.

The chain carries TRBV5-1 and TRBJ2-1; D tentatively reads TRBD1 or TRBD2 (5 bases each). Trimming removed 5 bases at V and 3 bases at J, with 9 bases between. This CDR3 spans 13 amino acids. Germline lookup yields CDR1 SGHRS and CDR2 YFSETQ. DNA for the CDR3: TGCGCCAGCAGTTTGAGGGGCTACAATGAGCAGTTCTTC. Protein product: CASSLRGYNEQFF.

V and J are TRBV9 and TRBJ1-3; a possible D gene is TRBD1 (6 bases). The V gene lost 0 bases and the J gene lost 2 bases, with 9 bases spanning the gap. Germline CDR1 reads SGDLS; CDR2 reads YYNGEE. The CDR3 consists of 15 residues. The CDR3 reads CASSVDGQTGNTIYF. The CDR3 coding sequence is TGTGCCAGCAGCGTAGATGGACAGACTGGAAACACCATATATTTT.

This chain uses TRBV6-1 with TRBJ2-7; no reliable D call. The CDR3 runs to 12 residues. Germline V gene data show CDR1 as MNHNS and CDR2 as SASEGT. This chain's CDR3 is CVIGQVAGEQYF. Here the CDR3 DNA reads TGTGTCATCGGGCAGGTCGCCGGCGAGCAGTACTTC.